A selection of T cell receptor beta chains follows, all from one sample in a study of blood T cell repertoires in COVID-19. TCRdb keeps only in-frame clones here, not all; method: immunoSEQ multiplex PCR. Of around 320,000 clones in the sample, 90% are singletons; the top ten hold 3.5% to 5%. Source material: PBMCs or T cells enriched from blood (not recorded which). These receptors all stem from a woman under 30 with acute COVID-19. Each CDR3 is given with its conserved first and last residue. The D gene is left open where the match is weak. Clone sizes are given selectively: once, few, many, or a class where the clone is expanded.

CDR3 protein: CASSFVMGTGHEQYF
CDR3 DNA: TGTGCCAGCAGTTTTGTAATGGGGACAGGGCACGAGCAGTACTTC
D gene: TRBD1
J gene: TRBJ2-7
V gene: TRBV28
clone size: -

CDR3 protein: CASSATGDPQETQYF
CDR3 DNA: TGTGCCAGTAGTGCGACAGGGGATCCTCAAGAGACCCAGTACTTC
D gene: TRBD1
J gene: TRBJ2-5
V gene: TRBV19
clone size: -

CDR3 protein: CASSLSAGIETGELFF
CDR3 DNA: TGCGCCAGCAGCTTATCCGCAGGGATTGAGACCGGGGAGCTGTTTTTT
D gene: -
J gene: TRBJ2-2
V gene: TRBV5-1
clone size: -

CDR3 protein: CASSLQGGRAKNIQYF
CDR3 DNA: TGTGCCAGCAGTCTTCAGGGAGGAAGGGCCAAAAACATTCAGTACTTC
D gene: -
J gene: TRBJ2-4
V gene: TRBV28
clone size: -

CDR3 protein: CASSEGPIGELFF
CDR3 DNA: TGCGCCAGCAGTGAGGGACCTATCGGGGAACTGTTTTTT
D gene: -
J gene: TRBJ1-4
V gene: TRBV10-1
clone size: -

CDR3 protein: CASSPRSGSTNYGYTF
CDR3 DNA: TGTGCCAGCAGCCCCCGATCGGGAAGCACTAACTATGGCTACACCTTC
D gene: -
J gene: TRBJ1-2
V gene: TRBV9
clone size: -

CDR3 protein: CASSLASSSYNEQFF
CDR3 DNA: TGTGCCAGCAGCCTAGCGTCAAGCTCCTACAATGAGCAGTTCTTC
D gene: -
J gene: TRBJ2-1
V gene: TRBV7-3
clone size: -

CDR3 protein: CASTLTGNTEAFF
CDR3 DNA: TGTGCTAGCACGCTGACAGGGAACACTGAAGCTTTCTTT
D gene: -
J gene: TRBJ1-1
V gene: TRBV12-5
clone size: -

CDR3 protein: CASTGRGRANYNEQFF
CDR3 DNA: TGTGCCAGTACCGGACGCGGGAGGGCAAACTACAATGAGCAGTTCTTC
D gene: TRBD2
J gene: TRBJ2-1
V gene: TRBV19
clone size: -

CDR3 protein: CASSPGLAGGTDTQYF
CDR3 DNA: TGTGCCAGCAGTCCGGGACTAGCGGGAGGCACAGATACGCAGTATTTT
D gene: TRBD2
J gene: TRBJ2-3
V gene: TRBV6-4
clone size: -

CDR3 protein: CASSLDRSVEKLFF
CDR3 DNA: TGTGCCAGCAGCTTAGACAGATCAGTAGAAAAACTGTTTTTT
D gene: -
J gene: TRBJ1-4
V gene: TRBV13
clone size: -

CDR3 protein: CASAWTSGKETQYF
CDR3 DNA: TGTGCCAGCGCGTGGACTAGCGGAAAAGAGACCCAGTACTTC
D gene: TRBD2
J gene: TRBJ2-5
V gene: TRBV2
clone size: -

CDR3 protein: CASSVGRELAGYEQYF
CDR3 DNA: TGTGCCAGCAGCGTAGGGAGAGAGCTAGCGGGGTACGAGCAGTACTTC
D gene: TRBD2
J gene: TRBJ2-7
V gene: TRBV9
clone size: -

CDR3 protein: CAWNIWAGQETQYF
CDR3 DNA: TGTGCCTGGAATATCTGGGCGGGGCAAGAGACCCAGTACTTC
D gene: -
J gene: TRBJ2-5
V gene: TRBV30
clone size: -

CDR3 protein: CASSARGSVQEAFF
CDR3 DNA: TGTGCCAGCAGCGCACGGGGGTCCGTTCAAGAAGCTTTCTTT
D gene: -
J gene: TRBJ1-1
V gene: TRBV9
clone size: once

CDR3 protein: CASSYRIAYEQYF
CDR3 DNA: TGTGCCAGCAGTTACAGGATAGCATACGAGCAGTACTTC
D gene: -
J gene: TRBJ2-7
V gene: TRBV6-5
clone size: -

CDR3 protein: CASSFWTGEGYTF
CDR3 DNA: TGTGCCAGCAGCTTCTGGACAGGGGAGGGCTACACCTTC
D gene: TRBD1
J gene: TRBJ1-2
V gene: TRBV7-9
clone size: -

CDR3 protein: CASSQGDRVGETQYF
CDR3 DNA: TGTGCCAGCAGCCAAGGAGACAGGGTCGGAGAGACCCAGTACTTC
D gene: TRBD1
J gene: TRBJ2-5
V gene: TRBV4-2
clone size: -

CDR3 protein: CASSPSGDEQFF
CDR3 DNA: TGTGCCAGCTCACCATCAGGGGATGAGCAGTTCTTC
D gene: -
J gene: TRBJ2-1
V gene: TRBV18
clone size: -

CDR3 protein: CASSGTGAYGYTF
CDR3 DNA: TGTGCCAGCAGCGGGACAGGGGCTTATGGCTACACCTTC
D gene: TRBD1
J gene: TRBJ1-2
V gene: TRBV12-3/TRBV12-4
clone size: -

CDR3 protein: CASSEGTSGPTDTQYF
CDR3 DNA: TGTGCTAGCAGCGAGGGGACTAGCGGTCCCACAGATACGCAGTATTTT
D gene: TRBD2
J gene: TRBJ2-3
V gene: TRBV7-7
clone size: -

CDR3 protein: CASSEQGARTEAFF
CDR3 DNA: TGCGCCAGCAGTGAGCAGGGGGCTAGAACTGAAGCTTTCTTT
D gene: TRBD1
J gene: TRBJ1-1
V gene: TRBV10-1
clone size: -

CDR3 protein: CASSFSEGGYTF
CDR3 DNA: TGTGCCAGCAGTTTTTCGGAGGGGGGCTACACCTTC
D gene: -
J gene: TRBJ1-2
V gene: TRBV28
clone size: -

CDR3 protein: CASSEFGQEQAFF
CDR3 DNA: TGTGCCAGCAGTGAATTCGGACAGGAACAAGCTTTCTTT
D gene: TRBD1
J gene: TRBJ1-1
V gene: TRBV2
clone size: few

CDR3 protein: CASSFAPSGRIGTDTQYF
CDR3 DNA: TGTGCCAGCAGTTTTGCCCCTAGCGGGAGGATCGGCACAGATACGCAGTATTTT
D gene: TRBD2
J gene: TRBJ2-3
V gene: TRBV28
clone size: -

CDR3 protein: CAIKRESSYEQYF
CDR3 DNA: TGTGCCATCAAGCGGGAGAGCTCCTACGAGCAGTACTTC
D gene: TRBD2
J gene: TRBJ2-7
V gene: TRBV2
clone size: -

CDR3 protein: CASSADSATNEKLFF
CDR3 DNA: TGTGCCAGCAGCGCCGACAGTGCAACTAATGAAAAACTGTTTTTT
D gene: -
J gene: TRBJ1-4
V gene: TRBV6-5
clone size: -

CDR3 protein: CASSLRDRRQDTQYF
CDR3 DNA: TGTGCCAGCAGTCTACGGGACAGGAGGCAAGATACGCAGTATTTT
D gene: TRBD1
J gene: TRBJ2-3
V gene: TRBV27
clone size: -

CDR3 protein: CASSFGGNEQYF
CDR3 DNA: TGTGCCAGCAGTTTCGGGGGGAACGAGCAGTACTTC
D gene: TRBD2
J gene: TRBJ2-7
V gene: TRBV12-3/TRBV12-4
clone size: once

CDR3 protein: CASSPLAKNIQYF
CDR3 DNA: TGTGCCAGCAGTCCCCTAGCCAAAAACATTCAGTACTTC
D gene: -
J gene: TRBJ2-4
V gene: TRBV27
clone size: -

CDR3 protein: CASSQSGRANYGYTF
CDR3 DNA: TGTGCCAGCAGCCAATCCGGGAGAGCTAACTATGGCTACACCTTC
D gene: -
J gene: TRBJ1-2
V gene: TRBV14
clone size: -

CDR3 protein: CASSVWDTDGYTF
CDR3 DNA: TGTGCCAGCAGCGTATGGGACACAGATGGCTACACCTTC
D gene: -
J gene: TRBJ1-2
V gene: TRBV9
clone size: -

CDR3 protein: CASSLTQVSYNSPLHF
CDR3 DNA: TGTGCCAGTAGCCTCACACAGGTCTCCTATAATTCACCCCTCCACTTT
D gene: -
J gene: TRBJ1-6
V gene: TRBV19
clone size: -

CDR3 protein: CASSLSANLGGRTEAFF
CDR3 DNA: TGTGCCAGCAGCTTAAGTGCTAATCTGGGAGGGAGAACTGAAGCTTTCTTT
D gene: -
J gene: TRBJ1-1
V gene: TRBV7-2
clone size: -

CDR3 protein: CASSPPGGSYEQYF
CDR3 DNA: TGTGCCAGCAGTCCCCCGGGGGGCTCCTACGAGCAGTACTTC
D gene: TRBD2
J gene: TRBJ2-7
V gene: TRBV11-3
clone size: -

CDR3 protein: CASNLLEGNQPQHF
CDR3 DNA: TGTGCCAGCAACCTTCTCGAGGGCAATCAGCCCCAGCATTTT
D gene: -
J gene: TRBJ1-5
V gene: TRBV19
clone size: -

CDR3 protein: CAAQGTGLTDSNQPQHF
CDR3 DNA: TGTGCCGCCCAAGGGACAGGTCTTACCGATAGCAATCAGCCCCAGCATTTT
D gene: TRBD1
J gene: TRBJ1-5
V gene: TRBV9
clone size: -

CDR3 protein: CASSEGTHRF
CDR3 DNA: TGTGCCAGCAGTGAAGGGACACACCGCTTC
D gene: -
J gene: TRBJ1-2
V gene: TRBV2
clone size: -

CDR3 protein: CSVEGQASYEQYF
CDR3 DNA: TGCAGCGTTGAAGGCCAGGCCTCCTACGAGCAGTACTTC
D gene: -
J gene: TRBJ2-7
V gene: TRBV29-1
clone size: -

CDR3 protein: CASSLGQGNTIYF
CDR3 DNA: TGTGCCAGCAGCTTAGGACAGGGAAACACCATATATTTT
D gene: -
J gene: TRBJ1-3
V gene: TRBV7-2
clone size: -

CDR3 protein: CASSLAAGGRGYEQYF
CDR3 DNA: TGTGCCAGCAGCTTAGCAGCGGGAGGTCGGGGTTACGAGCAGTACTTC
D gene: TRBD2
J gene: TRBJ2-7
V gene: TRBV7-2
clone size: once

CDR3 protein: CASSARDYGYTF
CDR3 DNA: TGTGCCAGCAGTGCCAGGGACTATGGCTACACCTTC
D gene: -
J gene: TRBJ1-2
V gene: TRBV28
clone size: -

CDR3 protein: CASSLDRGDGYTF
CDR3 DNA: TGCGCCAGCAGCCTCGACAGGGGTGATGGCTACACCTTC
D gene: TRBD1
J gene: TRBJ1-2
V gene: TRBV5-1
clone size: -

CDR3 protein: CASSPRGEKLFF
CDR3 DNA: TGTGCCAGCAGCCCCAGGGGTGAAAAACTGTTTTTT
D gene: -
J gene: TRBJ1-4
V gene: TRBV12-3/TRBV12-4
clone size: -

CDR3 protein: CASSFWTGTNQPQHF
CDR3 DNA: TGTGCCAGCAGTTTCTGGACAGGGACCAATCAGCCCCAGCATTTT
D gene: TRBD1
J gene: TRBJ1-5
V gene: TRBV6-5
clone size: -

CDR3 protein: CASSPPGLAGTIKETQYF
CDR3 DNA: TGTGCCAGCTCACCACCCGGACTAGCGGGGACCATAAAAGAGACCCAGTACTTC
D gene: TRBD2
J gene: TRBJ2-5
V gene: TRBV18
clone size: -

CDR3 protein: CASSKQFAKLFF
CDR3 DNA: TGTGCCAGTAGCAAACAGTTCGCAAAACTGTTTTTT
D gene: -
J gene: TRBJ1-4
V gene: TRBV19
clone size: -

CDR3 protein: CASTPDRANSPLHF
CDR3 DNA: TGTGCCAGTACCCCTGACAGGGCTAATTCACCCCTCCACTTT
D gene: TRBD1
J gene: TRBJ1-6
V gene: TRBV19
clone size: few

CDR3 protein: CASSKGLEVGQGTYEQYF
CDR3 DNA: -
D gene: -
J gene: TRBJ2-7
V gene: TRBV21-1
clone size: -

CDR3 protein: CASSSTSGTGTLNQPQHF
CDR3 DNA: TGTGCCAGCAGCTCGACTTCCGGGACAGGGACTCTCAATCAGCCCCAGCATTTT
D gene: TRBD1
J gene: TRBJ1-5
V gene: TRBV7-2
clone size: -

CDR3 protein: CASSERAFGGRNYEQYF
CDR3 DNA: TGTGCCAGCAGCGAGAGAGCGTTCGGGGGACGGAACTACGAGCAGTACTTC
D gene: -
J gene: TRBJ2-7
V gene: TRBV25-1
clone size: -

CDR3 protein: CASSPAGSGEKLFF
CDR3 DNA: TGTGCCAGCAGCCCGGCTGGGAGTGGGGAAAAACTGTTTTTT
D gene: -
J gene: TRBJ1-4
V gene: TRBV7-2
clone size: -

CDR3 protein: CASTGNRGLSYGYTF
CDR3 DNA: TGTGCCAGCACCGGCAACAGGGGGCTTAGCTATGGCTACACCTTC
D gene: TRBD1
J gene: TRBJ1-2
V gene: TRBV3-1/TRBV3-2
clone size: -

CDR3 protein: CASSQEVGTGLDEQYF
CDR3 DNA: TGTGCCAGCAGCCAGGAGGTCGGGACAGGGTTAGACGAGCAGTACTTC
D gene: TRBD1
J gene: TRBJ2-7
V gene: TRBV14
clone size: -

CDR3 protein: CASNLGDRVFF
CDR3 DNA: TGTGCCAGCAACTTGGGGGACAGGGTGTTCTTC
D gene: TRBD1
J gene: TRBJ2-1
V gene: TRBV5-5
clone size: -

CDR3 protein: CASSRRQGAVWTEAFF
CDR3 DNA: TGTGCCAGCAGCCGTCGACAGGGGGCGGTTTGGACTGAAGCTTTCTTT
D gene: -
J gene: TRBJ1-1
V gene: TRBV21-1
clone size: -

CDR3 protein: CASSSKVGGSGANVLTF
CDR3 DNA: TGTGCCAGCAGCTCGAAAGTAGGAGGGTCTGGGGCCAACGTCCTGACTTTC
D gene: -
J gene: TRBJ2-6
V gene: TRBV7-6
clone size: -

CDR3 protein: CASSESVPNEKLFF
CDR3 DNA: TGTGCCAGCAGTGAAAGCGTTCCTAATGAAAAACTGTTTTTT
D gene: -
J gene: TRBJ1-4
V gene: TRBV2
clone size: -

CDR3 protein: CASSWGQPNYEQYF
CDR3 DNA: TGTGCCAGCAGCTGGGGACAGCCTAACTACGAGCAGTACTTC
D gene: TRBD1
J gene: TRBJ2-7
V gene: TRBV5-4
clone size: -